This T cell receptor beta chain was documented in a study of OX40 agonist ivuxolimab in advanced cancers. Germline CDR1 and CDR2: KGHSH and LQKENI. CDR3 length: 13 amino acids. Trimming removed 3 bases at V and 6 bases at J, with 11 bases between. Libraries were prepared by immunoSEQ multiplex PCR; TCRdb keeps only in-frame clonotypes and omits some of them. The sample holds more than 50,000 clones; roughly nine tenths are singletons and the top ten take under 20%. By share of the sample, this clone is medium-sized. The sample consisted of CD4+ or CD8+ T cells sorted from blood, taken in a trial of the OX40 agonist ivuxolimab. The sequence was collected from an adult with an advanced solid tumor such as melanoma, head and neck, liver or kidney cancer. The gene calls are TRBV18 and TRBJ1-1; perhaps TRBD1 as D (5 bases). This CDR3 is CASSPGVGAEAFF. The CDR3 DNA reads TGTGCCAGCTCACCTGGGGTAGGGGCTGAAGCTTTCTTT.